This T cell receptor (beta chain) was obtained from a study of human T cells and chemical hapten exposure. Study in general: Chiefly women, the patients showed alopecia areata, totalis or universalis.

Individual cDNA molecules (in the library) carried attached unique molecular identifiers. TCRdb re-derived calls from the RACE reads in MiXCR, one entry per CDR3 protein. The sample consists of 13,000 to 15,000 distinct CDR3 sequences, roughly 15% of them appearing once. Described time point: patch test 1, 2 weeks after DPC sensitization. Treatment here: therapeutic diphenylcyclopropenone sensitization with weekly scalp DPC. CDR3 length equals 16 residues. This clonotype was recorded many times. The chain uses TRBV21-1 and TRBJ1-6. TRBV21-1 is assigned pseudogene status. This receptor was identified in a woman aged 30 to 39 with alopecia areata. Some clones in this sample may be carry-over from other donors' samples. The specimen was whole blood, collected in connection with sensitization to the hapten diphenylcyclopropenone (DPC). This CDR3 reads CASSKVARGGNSPLHF. CDR3 sequence (DNA): TGTGCCAGCAGCAAAGTTGCCAGGGGAGGGAATTCACCCCTCCACTTT.